This TCR beta chain was identified during a study of blood T cell repertoires in COVID-19. As for the study in general: T cells, B-cell-depleted T cells, or PBMCs supplied cDNA or gDNA.

Authors' methods: From reference gene primer amplification, estimates of nucleated cell counts were derived. Profiling relied on immunoSEQ multiplex PCR, and the TCRdb table lists in-frame clones only, not all of them. Clone size and the V and J calls come from that table; the DNA yielded D and trimming. The data show almost 90,000 clones, 75% to 90% seen once. The V segment lost 4 bases and the J segment 8 bases; nucleotides outside the gene matches: 9. CDR1 SGHRS and CDR2 YFSETQ come from the germline V gene. This CDR3 region has 14 residues. Sample: peripheral blood. V is TRBV5-1 and J is TRBJ1-2, with 9 bases fitting TRBD1. This clonotype originated in an elderly man with acute or convalescent COVID-19. CDR3 in amino acids: CASSDGTGIGGYTF. CDR3 coding DNA: TGCGCCAGCAGCGACGGGACAGGGATTGGAGGCTACACCTTC.